This T cell receptor beta chain was recovered during a study of OX40 agonist ivuxolimab in advanced cancers. Regarding the research as a whole: Ivuxolimab was an agonistic, fully human IgG2 monoclonal antibody directed against OX40 (CD134), a costimulatory receptor. Intravenous ivuxolimab was administered to patients every 2 weeks at six dose levels: 0.01, 0.1, 0.3, 1.5, 3 and 10 mg/kg. Of the roughly 51 patients in dose escalation, about 20 had hepatocellular carcinoma, about 15 had melanoma, 9 had renal cell carcinoma and 9 had head and neck cancer. Peripheral TCRbeta sequencing aimed to test whether ivuxolimab altered TCR sequence diversity and caused clonal T-cell expansion. Patients were allowed to have had prior anti-PD-1, anti-PD-L1 or anti-CTLA-4 therapy, and 40% to 45% of the dose-escalation patients had been treated with checkpoint inhibitors. A male proportion of almost 85% and a mean age of about 60 years, ranging from 23 to 79, were recorded for the dose-escalation cohort. Partial responses were achieved by three dose-escalation patients, of whom one had hepatocellular carcinoma and two had cutaneous melanoma. The monotherapy dose-escalation portion (N ≈ 50 patients) of the phase I ivuxolimab trial is reported in the paper. The full study reports these points: On average, CD8+ T cells showed more expanded clones than CD4+ T cells after ivuxolimab. Low levels of normalized T-cell clonal expansion were also seen in some patients who did not respond. In partial responders in the 0.1-3.0 mg/kg groups, normalized peripheral clonal expansion was found to be among the lowest, especially among CD8+ T cells. At doses of 0.1 to 3.0 mg/kg, clonal expansion of both CD4+ and CD8+ T cells in blood was seen between baseline and week 6. Antigen specificity was not determined for the clonally expanded peripheral T cells.

Genomic DNA was isolated from the sorted cells so that the TCRbeta CDR3 region could be sequenced. TCRbeta CDR3 regions were sequenced using the immunoSEQ Assay. As stored in TCRdb, this immuneACCESS dataset retains in-frame rearrangements with V and J assigned. A fraction of the clones does not appear; measured against another copy, unresolved V genes explain less than half of the discrepancy, and the remainder lacks a known reason. The sample includes over 150,000 clones, with roughly 94% observed a single time. Around 0.28% of the sample lies in the top ten. The germline V gene provides CDR1 SGHRS and CDR2 YFSETQ. Cut back by 2 bases and 5 bases, the V and J ends lie 13 bases apart. The cysteine opens and the phenylalanine closes a CDR3 of 14 amino acids. The CDR3 DNA has 42 bases and is translated from base 1. Patients with autoimmune disease history or receiving systemic immunosuppression were excluded from the trial. Peripheral blood for TCR sequencing was collected from all dose cohorts at baseline, on cycle 4 day 1, and on cycle 7 day 1. The samples were taken from a phase I, first-in-human, multicenter, open-label dose-escalation trial of ivuxolimab. Adults with locally advanced or metastatic head and neck squamous cell, hepatocellular, melanoma or renal cell carcinoma were enrolled in the trial. Before TCR sequencing, CD4+ T cells and CD8+ T cells from peripheral blood were sorted into separate populations.

This clone was observed a few times. The antigen it recognizes is unknown. No much larger clone is present one base from it, and per-base qualities are unavailable. The rearrangement combines TRBV5-1 with TRBJ2-5; the D call is tentative, TRBD1 or TRBD2, as each matches 5 bases. This specimen consisted of CD4+ or CD8+ T cells sorted from blood, obtained in a trial of the OX40 agonist ivuxolimab. This clonotype was obtained from an adult with an advanced solid tumor such as melanoma, head and neck, liver or kidney cancer. The DNA sequence is given as TGCGCCAGCAGCTTCGGGACCCAACAGGAGACCCAGTACTTC. This encodes CASSFGTQQETQYF.